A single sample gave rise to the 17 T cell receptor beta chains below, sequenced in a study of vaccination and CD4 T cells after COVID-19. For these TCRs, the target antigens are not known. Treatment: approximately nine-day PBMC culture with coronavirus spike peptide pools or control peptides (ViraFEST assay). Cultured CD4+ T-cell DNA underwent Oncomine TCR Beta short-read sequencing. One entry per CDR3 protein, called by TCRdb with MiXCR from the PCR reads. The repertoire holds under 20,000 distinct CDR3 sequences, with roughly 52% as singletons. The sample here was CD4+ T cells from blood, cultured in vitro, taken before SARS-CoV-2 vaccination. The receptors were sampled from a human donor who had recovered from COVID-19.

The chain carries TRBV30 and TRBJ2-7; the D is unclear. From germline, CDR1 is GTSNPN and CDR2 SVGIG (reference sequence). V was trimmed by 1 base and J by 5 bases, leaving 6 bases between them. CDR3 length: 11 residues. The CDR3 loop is CAWSAVHEQYF. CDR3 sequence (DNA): TGTGCCTGGAGTGCGGTCCACGAGCAGTACTTC.

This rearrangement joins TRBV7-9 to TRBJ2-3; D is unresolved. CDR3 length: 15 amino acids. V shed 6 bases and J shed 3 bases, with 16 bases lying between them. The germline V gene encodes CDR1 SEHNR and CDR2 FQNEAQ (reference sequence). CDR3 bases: TGTGCCAGCAGACCCTCATTCCGCGAGACAGATACGCAGTATTTT. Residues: CASRPSFRETDTQYF.

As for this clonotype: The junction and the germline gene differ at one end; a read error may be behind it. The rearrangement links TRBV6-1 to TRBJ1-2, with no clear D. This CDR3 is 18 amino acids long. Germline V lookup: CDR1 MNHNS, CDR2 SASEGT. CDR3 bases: TGTGCCATCAGTGAGTCGAACAGAGCAACCGCTACTAACTATGGCTACACCTTC. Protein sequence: CAISESNRATATNYGYTF.

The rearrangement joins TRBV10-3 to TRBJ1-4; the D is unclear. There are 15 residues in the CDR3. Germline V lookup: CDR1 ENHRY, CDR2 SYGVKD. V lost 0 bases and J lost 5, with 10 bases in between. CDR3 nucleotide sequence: TGTGCCATCAGTGAGTCGACCGTGGGGAATGAAAAACTGTTTTTT. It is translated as CAISESTVGNEKLFF.

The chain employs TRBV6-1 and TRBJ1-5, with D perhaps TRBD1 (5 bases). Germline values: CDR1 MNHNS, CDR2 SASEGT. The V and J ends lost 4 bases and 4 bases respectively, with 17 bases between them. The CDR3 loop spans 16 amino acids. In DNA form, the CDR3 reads TGTGCCAGCAGTGCCCTTTTGAAGGGGAGAAATCAGCCCCAGCATTTT. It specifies CASSALLKGRNQPQHF.

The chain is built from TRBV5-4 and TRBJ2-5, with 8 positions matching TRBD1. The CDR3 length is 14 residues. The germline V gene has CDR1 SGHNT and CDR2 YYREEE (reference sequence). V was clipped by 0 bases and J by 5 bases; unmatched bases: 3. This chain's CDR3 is CASSLAGGRETQYF. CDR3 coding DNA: TGTGCCAGCAGCTTGGCAGGGGGCAGGGAGACCCAGTACTTC.

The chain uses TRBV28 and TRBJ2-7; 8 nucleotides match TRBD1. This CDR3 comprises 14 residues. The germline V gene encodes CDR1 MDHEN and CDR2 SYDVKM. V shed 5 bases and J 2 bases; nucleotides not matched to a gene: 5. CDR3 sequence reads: CASSPWDRTYEQYF. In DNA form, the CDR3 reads TGTGCCAGCAGTCCCTGGGACAGGACCTACGAGCAGTACTTC. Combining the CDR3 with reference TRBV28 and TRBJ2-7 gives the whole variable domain DVKVTQSSRYLVKRTGEKVFLECVQDMDHENMFWYRQDPGLGLRLIYFSYDVKMKEKGDIPEGYSVSREKKERFSLILESASTNQTSMYLCASSPWDRTYEQYFGPGTRLTVT.

CDR3 protein: CSAYHQETQYF. The CDR3 region has the DNA TGCAGTGCATATCACCAAGAGACCCAGTACTTC. This rearrangement joins TRBV20-1 to TRBJ2-5; D unresolved. Germline V gene data show CDR1 as DFQATT and CDR2 as SNEGSKA (reference sequence). V gave up 6 bases and J gave up 0 bases, with 5 bases separating them. There are 11 residues in the CDR3.

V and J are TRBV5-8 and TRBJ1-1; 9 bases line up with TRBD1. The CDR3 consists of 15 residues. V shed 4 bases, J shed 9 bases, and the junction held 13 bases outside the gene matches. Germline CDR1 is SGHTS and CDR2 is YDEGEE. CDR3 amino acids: CASSRDRAHAGKAFF. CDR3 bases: TGTGCCAGCAGCAGGGACAGGGCCCATGCGGGGAAAGCTTTCTTT.

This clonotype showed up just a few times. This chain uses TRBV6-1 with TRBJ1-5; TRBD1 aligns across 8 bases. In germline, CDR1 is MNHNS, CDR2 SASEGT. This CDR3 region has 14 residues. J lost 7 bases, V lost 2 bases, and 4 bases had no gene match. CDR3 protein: CASSEMAGGQPQHF. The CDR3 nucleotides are TGTGCCAGCAGTGAAATGGCAGGGGGCCAGCCCCAGCATTTT.

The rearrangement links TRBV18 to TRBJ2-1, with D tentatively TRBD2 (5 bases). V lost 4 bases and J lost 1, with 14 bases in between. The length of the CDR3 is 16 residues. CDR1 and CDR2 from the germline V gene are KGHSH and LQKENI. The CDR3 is CASSLTGEMSYNEQFF. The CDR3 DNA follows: TGTGCCAGCTCACTCACTGGGGAGATGTCCTACAATGAGCAGTTCTTC.

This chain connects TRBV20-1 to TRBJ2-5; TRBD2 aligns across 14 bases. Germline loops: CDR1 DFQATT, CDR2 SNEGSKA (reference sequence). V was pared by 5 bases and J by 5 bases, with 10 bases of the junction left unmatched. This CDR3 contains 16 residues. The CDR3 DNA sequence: TGCAGTGCTCCCCTGGGACTAGCGGGAGAGAGTGAGACCCAGTACTTC. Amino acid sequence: CSAPLGLAGESETQYF.

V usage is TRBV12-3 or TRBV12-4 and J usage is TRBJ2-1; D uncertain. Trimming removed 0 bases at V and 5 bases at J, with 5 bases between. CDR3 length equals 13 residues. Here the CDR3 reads CASSLARHNEQFF. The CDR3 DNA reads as TGTGCCAGCAGTTTAGCGCGCCACAATGAGCAGTTCTTC.

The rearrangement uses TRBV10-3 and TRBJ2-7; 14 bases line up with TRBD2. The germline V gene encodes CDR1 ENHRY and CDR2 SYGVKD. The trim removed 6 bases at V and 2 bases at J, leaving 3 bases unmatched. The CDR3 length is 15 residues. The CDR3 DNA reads TGTGCCATCAGGGGGGGACTAGCGGGGGCCTACGAGCAGTACTTC. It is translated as CAIRGGLAGAYEQYF.

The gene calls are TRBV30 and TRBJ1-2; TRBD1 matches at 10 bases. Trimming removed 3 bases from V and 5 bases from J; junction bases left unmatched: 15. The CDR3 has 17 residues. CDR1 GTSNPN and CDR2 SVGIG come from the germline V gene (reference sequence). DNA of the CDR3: TGTGCCTGGAGCCCTATCGGGACAGGGGCCATTGGATATGGCTACACCTTC. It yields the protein CAWSPIGTGAIGYGYTF.

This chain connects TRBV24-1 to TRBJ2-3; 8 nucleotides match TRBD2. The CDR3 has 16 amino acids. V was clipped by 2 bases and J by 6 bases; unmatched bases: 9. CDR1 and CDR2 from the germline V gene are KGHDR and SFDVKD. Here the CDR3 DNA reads TGTGCCACCAGTGATTCGTCCGGGAGGGTGGTCGATACGCAGTATTTT. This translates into CATSDSSGRVVDTQYF.

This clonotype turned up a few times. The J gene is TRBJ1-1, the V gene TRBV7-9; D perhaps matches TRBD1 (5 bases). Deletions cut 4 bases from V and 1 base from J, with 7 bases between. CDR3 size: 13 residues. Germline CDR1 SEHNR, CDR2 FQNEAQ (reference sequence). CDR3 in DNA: TGTGCCAGCAGCTCAGACAGGAACACTGAAGCTTTCTTT. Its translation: CASSSDRNTEAFF.